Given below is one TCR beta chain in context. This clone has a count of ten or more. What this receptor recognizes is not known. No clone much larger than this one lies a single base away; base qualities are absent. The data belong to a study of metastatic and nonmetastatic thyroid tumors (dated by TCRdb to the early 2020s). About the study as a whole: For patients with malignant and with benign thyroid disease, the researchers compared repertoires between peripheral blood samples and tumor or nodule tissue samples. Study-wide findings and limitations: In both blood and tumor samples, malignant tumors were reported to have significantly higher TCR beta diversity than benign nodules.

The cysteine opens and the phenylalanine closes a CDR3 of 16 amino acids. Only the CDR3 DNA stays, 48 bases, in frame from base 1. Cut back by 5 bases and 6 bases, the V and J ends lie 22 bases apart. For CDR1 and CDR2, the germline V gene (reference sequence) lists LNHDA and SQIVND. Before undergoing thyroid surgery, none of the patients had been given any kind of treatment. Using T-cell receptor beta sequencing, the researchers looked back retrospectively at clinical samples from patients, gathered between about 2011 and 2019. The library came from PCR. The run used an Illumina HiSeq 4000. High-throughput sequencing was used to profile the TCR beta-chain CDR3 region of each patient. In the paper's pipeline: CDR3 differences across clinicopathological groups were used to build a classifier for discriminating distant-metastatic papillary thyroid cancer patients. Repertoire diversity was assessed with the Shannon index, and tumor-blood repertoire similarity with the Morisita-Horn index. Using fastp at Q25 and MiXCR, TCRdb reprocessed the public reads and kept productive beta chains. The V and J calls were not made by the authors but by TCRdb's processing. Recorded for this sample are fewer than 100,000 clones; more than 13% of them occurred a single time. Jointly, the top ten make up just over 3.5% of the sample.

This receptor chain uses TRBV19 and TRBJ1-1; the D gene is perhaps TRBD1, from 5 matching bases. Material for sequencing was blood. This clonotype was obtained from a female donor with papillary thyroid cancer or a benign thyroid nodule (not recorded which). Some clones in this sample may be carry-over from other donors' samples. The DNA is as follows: TGTGCCAGTAGTGACGACCGACAGACCCCCTGGGCTGAAGCTTTCTTT. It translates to CASSDDRQTPWAEAFF. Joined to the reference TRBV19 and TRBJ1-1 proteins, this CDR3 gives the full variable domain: DGGITQSPKYLFRKEGQNVTLSCEQNLNHDAMYWYRQDPGQGLRLIYYSQIVNDFQKGDIAEGYSVSREKKESFPLTVTSAQKNPTAFYLCASSDDRQTPWAEAFFGQGTRLTVV.